The present T cell receptor beta chain was sequenced within a study of human T cells and chemical hapten exposure. TCRdb analysed the RACE reads with MiXCR anew, one entry per CDR3 protein. The sample has roughly 32,000 distinct CDR3 sequences; 5.5% to 6.5% are singletons. The CDR3 has 13 amino acids. The V and J ends lost 2 bases and 5 bases respectively, with 13 bases between them. Germline-derived CDR1 and CDR2 are DFQATT and SNEGSKA (reference sequence). The sample's time point: patch test 3, about 24 weeks after DPC sensitization. Sample treatment: therapeutic diphenylcyclopropenone sensitization with weekly scalp DPC. Study-wide points: Following DPC sensitization, TCRs present above 1 in 1000 frequency showed no change.

This clonotype was detected many times. Its antigen is unidentified. The chain combines TRBV20-1 with TRBJ2-7; D call uncertain. The source of this sequence is a man in his thirties or forties with alopecia areata. Some clones in this sample may be carry-over from other donors' samples. The input for sequencing was whole blood, taken in connection with sensitization to the hapten diphenylcyclopropenone (DPC). This CDR3 reads CSARPVKVDEQYF. The CDR3 bases are TGCAGTGCTAGACCAGTGAAGGTAGACGAGCAGTACTTC.